This passage covers 9 T cell receptor beta chains from one sample sequenced in a study of CD8+ T cells in alopecia areata (dated by TCRdb to between 2017 and 2018). Libraries were constructed by the immunoSEQ multiplex PCR assay. For TCR sequencing, RNA was extracted from every sample and reverse transcribed into cDNA to serve as template. Here the immuneACCESS table is served through TCRdb, limited to in-frame sequences with V and J called. Missing clones are a known gap in these copies; in checked studies unresolved V genes cover under half, and the rest lacks a known reason. In this sample the table shows 210,000 or so clones, under 70% of which occur a single time. The ten most abundant clones make up 0.95% to 1.5% of the sample. The treatment or condition tag for this specimen amounts to: oral pan-JAK inhibitor, 5-10 mg twice daily. The input for sequencing was CD4+ T cells sorted from blood, taken between weeks 43 and 45, from a patient treated with tofacitinib. The receptors derive from a human donor with alopecia areata.

The chain combines TRBV4-1 with TRBJ1-4; 8 bases fit TRBD1. Per germline, CDR1 MGHRA and CDR2 YSYEKL. V was pared by 4 bases and J by 14 bases, with 15 bases of the junction left unmatched. CDR3 length: 15 amino acids. The CDR3 sequence: CASSPTIGTGIGLFF. In nucleotides, the CDR3 is TGCGCCAGCAGCCCTACTATCGGGACAGGTATTGGGCTGTTTTTT.

The gene calls are TRBV7-9 and TRBJ2-1; a weak D match, TRBD1 (5 bases). Germline V gives CDR1 SEHNR, CDR2 FQNEAQ (reference sequence). The CDR3 loop spans 15 amino acids. The ends were cut back, 1 base at V and 11 bases at J, with 18 bases in the middle. The CDR3 reads CASSLGAWGSNQQFF. DNA of the CDR3: TGTGCCAGCAGCTTAGGGGCCTGGGGCTCTAATCAGCAGTTCTTC.

The rearrangement uses TRBV5-1 and TRBJ1-5; D call uncertain. V was pared by 4 bases and J by 9 bases, with 14 bases between. Looked up from germline, CDR1 is SGHRS and CDR2 is YFSETQ. The CDR3 contains 13 residues. CDR3 nucleotides: TGCGCCAGCAGCAGGGATCAAACGGGGCCCCAGCATTTT. Amino acid sequence: CASSRDQTGPQHF.

The chain links TRBV29-1 to TRBJ2-7; 10 positions agree with TRBD1. This CDR3 is 11 amino acids long. With 7 bases clipped from V and 5 bases from J, the junction kept 2 bases outside the gene matches. CDR1 and CDR2 (germline): SQVTM, ANQGSEA. The CDR3: CSGQGANEQYF. The CDR3 nucleotides read TGCAGCGGACAGGGGGCCAACGAGCAGTACTTC.

The genes are TRBV29-1 and TRBJ1-2, with 7 nucleotides matching TRBD1. Germline values: CDR1 SQVTM, CDR2 ANQGSEA. The V and J ends lost 7 bases and 0 bases, in that order; junction bases with no gene match: 5. The CDR3 contains 13 residues. This chain's CDR3 is CSAAQGTNYGYTF. The CDR3 DNA reads as TGCAGCGCCGCACAGGGGACTAACTATGGCTACACCTTC.

This clone was recorded only once. V gene TRBV29-1 combines with J gene TRBJ1-1, with D possibly TRBD1 on 5 matching bases. Germline CDR1 is SQVTM and CDR2 is ANQGSEA. CDR3 size: 10 residues. The V gene lost 4 bases and the J gene lost 11 bases, with 11 bases spanning the gap. CDR3 region: CSVGEGTAFF. The CDR3 bases are TGCAGCGTTGGGGAGGGGACGGCTTTCTTT.

This chain joins TRBV30 and TRBJ1-5; 7 bases match TRBD1. V gave up 0 bases and J gave up 3 bases; unmatched junction bases: 5. The V gene's germline CDR1 is GTSNPN and CDR2 SVGIG (reference sequence). The CDR3 runs 15 residues. CDR3 residues: CAWSVGQALNQPQHF. CDR3 nucleotides: TGTGCCTGGAGTGTTGGACAGGCGCTCAATCAGCCCCAGCATTTT. Complete variable domain (other parts from reference TRBV30 and TRBJ1-5): SQTIHQWPATLVQPVGSPLSLECTVEGTSNPNLYWYRQAAGRGLQLLFYSVGIGQISSEVPQNLSASRPQDRQFILSSKKLLLSDSGFYLCAWSVGQALNQPQHFGDGTRLSIL.

This clone came up a few times. DNA of the CDR3: TGCGCCAGCAGCTTGGGATCCCGAAACATTCAGTACTTC. It translates to CASSLGSRNIQYF. The V and J genes are TRBV5-1 and TRBJ2-4; no firm D call. With 0 bases removed from V and 6 bases from J, the gap between germline ends came to 7 bases. Germline CDR1 reads SGHRS; CDR2 reads YFSETQ. The CDR3 totals 13 residues.

This chain connects TRBV7-3 to TRBJ2-2, with a possible D match to TRBD1 (5 bases). The V gene's germline CDR1 is SGHTA and CDR2 FQGTGA. The CDR3 is made up of 16 amino acids. V lost 5 bases, J lost 7 bases, and 20 bases lay in between. The CDR3 nucleotides are TGTGCCAGCAGCCCCCTCGGAAGGGGTGATGGCGGGGAGCTGTTTTTT. Its protein product is CASSPLGRGDGGELFF.